The clone carrying this T cell receptor (beta chain) has only a few counts. The germline gives CDR1 SQVTM, CDR2 ANQGSEA. CDR3 length equals 13 residues. Trimming shortened V by 6 bases and J by 0 bases, and 11 bases separated the two germline ends. The entry originates in a study of cytomegalovirus exposure and HLA in healthy donors. PCR was performed using 60 Vbeta and 13 Jbeta primers. Repertoires were generated with immunoSEQ multiplex PCR, while TCRdb's copy carries only in-frame clones and drops some. The data show about 110,000 clones, roughly 70% seen once. The specimen sequenced was PBMCs. The chain links TRBV29-1 to TRBJ1-2, with D uncertain. The receptor was isolated from a middle-aged man in good health and CMV-seropositive. Here the CDR3 reads CSVEWAANYGYTF. As DNA, the CDR3 is TGCAGCGTCGAATGGGCAGCTAACTATGGCTACACCTTC.